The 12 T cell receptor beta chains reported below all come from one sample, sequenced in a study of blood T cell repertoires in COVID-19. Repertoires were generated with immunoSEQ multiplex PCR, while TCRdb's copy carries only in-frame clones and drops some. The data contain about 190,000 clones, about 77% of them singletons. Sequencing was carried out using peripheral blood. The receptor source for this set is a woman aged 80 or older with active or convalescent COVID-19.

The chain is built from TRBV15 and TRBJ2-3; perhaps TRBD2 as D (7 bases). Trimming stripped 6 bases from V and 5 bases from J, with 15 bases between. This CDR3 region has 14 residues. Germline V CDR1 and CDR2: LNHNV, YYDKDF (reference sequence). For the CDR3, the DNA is TGTGCCACCAGAATGGGTAGGGGGGGAGATACGCAGTATTTT. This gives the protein CATRMGRGGDTQYF. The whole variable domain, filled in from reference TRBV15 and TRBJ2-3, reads DAMVIQNPRYQVTQFGKPVTLSCSQTLNHNVMYWYQQKSSQAPKLLFHYYDKDFNNEADTPDNFQSRRPNTSFCFLDIRSPGLGDTAMYLCATRMGRGGDTQYFGPGTRLTVL.

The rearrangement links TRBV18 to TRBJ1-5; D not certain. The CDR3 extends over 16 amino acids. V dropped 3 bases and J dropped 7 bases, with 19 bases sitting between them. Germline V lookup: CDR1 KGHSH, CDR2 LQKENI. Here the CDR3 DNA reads TGTGCCAGCTCACCCAATCCTTCGGAGCAACTACAGCCCCAGCATTTT. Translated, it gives CASSPNPSEQLQPQHF. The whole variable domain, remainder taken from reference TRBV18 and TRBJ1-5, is NAGVMQNPRHLVRRRGQEARLRCSPMKGHSHVYWYRQLPEEGLKFMVYLQKENIIDESGMPKERFSAEFPKEGPSILRIQQVVRGDSAAYFCASSPNPSEQLQPQHFGDGTRLSIL.

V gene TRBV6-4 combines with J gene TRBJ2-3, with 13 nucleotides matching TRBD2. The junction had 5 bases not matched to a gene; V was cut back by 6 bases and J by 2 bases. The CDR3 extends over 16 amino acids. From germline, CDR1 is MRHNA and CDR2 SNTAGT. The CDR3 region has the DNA TGTGCCAGCAGCCCACTAGCGGGGGGGAACACAGATACGCAGTATTTT. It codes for CASSPLAGGNTDTQYF.

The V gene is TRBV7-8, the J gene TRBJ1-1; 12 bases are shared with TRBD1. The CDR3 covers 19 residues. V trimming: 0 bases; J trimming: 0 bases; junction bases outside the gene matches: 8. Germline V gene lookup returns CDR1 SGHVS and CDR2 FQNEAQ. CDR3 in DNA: TGTGCCAGCAGCTTAGCGCCGGGGGGACAGGGGGCGGTGAACACTGAAGCTTTCTTT. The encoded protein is CASSLAPGGQGAVNTEAFF.

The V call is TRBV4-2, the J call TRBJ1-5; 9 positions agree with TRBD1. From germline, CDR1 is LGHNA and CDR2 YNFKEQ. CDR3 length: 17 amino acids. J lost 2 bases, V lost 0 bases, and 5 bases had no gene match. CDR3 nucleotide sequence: TGTGCCAGCAGCCAAGATCCACAGGGGGCGGGCAATCAGCCCCAGCATTTT. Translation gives CASSQDPQGAGNQPQHF.

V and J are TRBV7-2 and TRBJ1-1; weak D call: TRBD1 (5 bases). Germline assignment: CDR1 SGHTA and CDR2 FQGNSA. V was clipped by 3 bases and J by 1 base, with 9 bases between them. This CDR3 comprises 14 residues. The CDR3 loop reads CASSFGGWNTEAFF. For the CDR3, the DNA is TGTGCCAGCAGCTTCGGGGGGTGGAACACTGAAGCTTTCTTT.

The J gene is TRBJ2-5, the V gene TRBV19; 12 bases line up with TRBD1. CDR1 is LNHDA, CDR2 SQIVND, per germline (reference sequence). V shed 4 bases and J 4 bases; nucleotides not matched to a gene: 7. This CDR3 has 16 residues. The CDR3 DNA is TGTGCCAGTAGTAGCCGGGACAGGGGGCAGGGAGAGACCCAGTACTTC. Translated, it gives CASSSRDRGQGETQYF.

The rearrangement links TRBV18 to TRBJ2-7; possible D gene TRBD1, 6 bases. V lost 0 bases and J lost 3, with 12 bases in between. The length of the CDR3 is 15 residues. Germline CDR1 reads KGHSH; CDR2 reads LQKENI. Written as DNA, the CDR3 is TGTGCCAGCTCACCACCGCAGGGGTACATCTACGAGCAGTACTTC. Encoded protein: CASSPPQGYIYEQYF.

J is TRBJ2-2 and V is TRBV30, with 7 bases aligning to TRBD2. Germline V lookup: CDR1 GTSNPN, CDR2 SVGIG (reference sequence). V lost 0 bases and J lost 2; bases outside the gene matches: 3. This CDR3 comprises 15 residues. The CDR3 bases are TGTGCCTGGAGTGTGGGGGGGACCAACACCGGGGAGCTGTTTTTT. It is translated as CAWSVGGTNTGELFF.

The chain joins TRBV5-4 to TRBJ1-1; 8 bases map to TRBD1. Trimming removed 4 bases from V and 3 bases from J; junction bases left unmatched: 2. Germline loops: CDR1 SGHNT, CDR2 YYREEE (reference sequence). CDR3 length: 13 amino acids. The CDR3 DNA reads TGTGCCAGCAGCCAGACAGGGGACACTGAAGCTTTCTTT. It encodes CASSQTGDTEAFF.

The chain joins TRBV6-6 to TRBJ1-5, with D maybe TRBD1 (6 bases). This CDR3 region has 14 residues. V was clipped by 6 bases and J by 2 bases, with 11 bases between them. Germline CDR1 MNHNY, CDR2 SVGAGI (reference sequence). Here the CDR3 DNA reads TGTGCCAGCAGCCGGGACACACGCAATCAGCCCCAGCATTTT. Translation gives CASSRDTRNQPQHF.

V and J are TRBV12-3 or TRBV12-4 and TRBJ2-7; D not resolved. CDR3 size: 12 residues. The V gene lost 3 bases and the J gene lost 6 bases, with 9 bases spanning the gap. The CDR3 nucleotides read TGTGCCAGCAGTTTGCGGCAGATCGAGCAGTACTTC. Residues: CASSLRQIEQYF.